The next 6 T cell receptor beta chains were all read from a single sample in a study of cytomegalovirus exposure and HLA in healthy donors. In the PCR, 60 Vbeta and 13 Jbeta primers were used. Sequencing was performed with immunoSEQ multiplex PCR; in TCRdb, only in-frame clones are kept and a portion is missing. The data contain approximately 100,000 clones, about 83% of them singletons. Material: PBMCs. All receptors derive from a female donor in good health and CMV-seropositive.

The chain couples TRBV1 to TRBJ1-2; no check of the table's D call, TRBD1, against the DNA was made. TRBV1 is a listed pseudogene. CDR3 length equals 16 residues. CDR3 in DNA: TGCACCAGCAGCCAAGGTAGGACAGGGCGGAACTATGGCTACACCTTC. Its translation is CTSSQGRTGRNYGYTF.

The genes are TRBV5-4 and TRBJ2-6; weak D call: TRBD1 (5 bases). V shed 6 bases and J shed 2 bases, with 18 bases lying between them. CDR1 SGHNT and CDR2 YYREEE come from the germline V gene (reference sequence). The CDR3 covers 17 residues. Here the CDR3 DNA reads TGTGCCAGCAATGAAGGACCTACCAGGGCTGGGGCCAACGTCCTGACTTTC. Its protein is CASNEGPTRAGANVLTF.

This chain connects TRBV19 to TRBJ1-1, with 8 bases matching TRBD1. Looked up from germline, CDR1 is LNHDA and CDR2 is SQIVND (reference sequence). The V segment lost 6 bases and the J segment 8 bases; nucleotides outside the gene matches: 2. The CDR3 extends over 11 amino acids. CDR3 sequence: CASSWTGEAFF. CDR3 sequence (DNA): TGTGCCAGTAGCTGGACAGGGGAAGCTTTCTTT.

This clone was recorded a few times. The chain combines TRBV7-2 with TRBJ2-5; 10 nucleotides line up with TRBD2. Trimming cost V 5 bases and J 5 bases; bases outside gene matches: 2. The CDR3 totals 13 residues. Germline CDR1 and CDR2: SGHTA and FQGNSA. CDR3 in amino acids: CASSPGLAETQYF. The CDR3 DNA reads TGTGCCAGCAGCCCGGGACTAGCGGAGACCCAGTACTTC.

The V call is TRBV12-5, the J call TRBJ1-5; D ambiguous. Looked up from germline, CDR1 is LGHNT and CDR2 is FRNRAP. V was shortened by 3 bases and J by 4 bases, with 13 bases between the two germline ends. The CDR3 runs 15 residues. The CDR3 spells CASGFQATTNQPQHF. CDR3 nucleotides: TGTGCTAGTGGTTTTCAGGCGACAACTAATCAGCCCCAGCATTTT.

This chain connects TRBV27 to TRBJ2-7, with TRBD2 matching over 10 bases. The ends lost 6 bases at V and 1 base at J; junction bases unmatched: 6. This CDR3 spans 15 amino acids. Germline CDR1 and CDR2: MNHEY and SMNVEV (reference sequence). This CDR3 is CASRNSGRHSYEQYF. The DNA of the CDR3 is TGTGCCAGCAGGAATAGCGGGAGGCATTCCTACGAGCAGTACTTC.